This T cell receptor beta chain was retrieved from a study of T cell responses to AZD1222 COVID-19 vaccine. About the research overall: Second-dose intervals near 4 or 12 weeks were combined.

The study, taken as a whole, reports: Among the donors, most were white British and more were female, and clonal diversity was possibly underestimated. The span of vaccine-associated CD4 TCRs extended across spike, with dominance at 160-218 and 743-854. Spike-specific TCR breadth and depth rose after two AZD1222 doses.

The CDR3 totals 18 residues. J was trimmed by 8 bases and V by 5 bases; bases with no gene match: 21. Germline assignment: CDR1 SGHVS and CDR2 FNYEAQ. Comments on this clone: Its antigen is unknown.

Sequenced by immunoSEQ multiplex PCR; TCRdb stores in-frame clones only, minus some. This table has approximately 170,000 clones, more than 85% appearing once. This receptor was taken from an adult in good health. Sequencing used peripheral blood, obtained on day 0 of AZD1222 vaccination. This chain links TRBV7-6 with TRBJ2-1, with 7 bases matching TRBD2. The CDR3 loop is CASSHVQGGRRETHEQFF. CDR3 DNA: TGTGCCAGCAGCCATGTGCAGGGTGGGAGGCGGGAGACCCATGAGCAGTTCTTC.